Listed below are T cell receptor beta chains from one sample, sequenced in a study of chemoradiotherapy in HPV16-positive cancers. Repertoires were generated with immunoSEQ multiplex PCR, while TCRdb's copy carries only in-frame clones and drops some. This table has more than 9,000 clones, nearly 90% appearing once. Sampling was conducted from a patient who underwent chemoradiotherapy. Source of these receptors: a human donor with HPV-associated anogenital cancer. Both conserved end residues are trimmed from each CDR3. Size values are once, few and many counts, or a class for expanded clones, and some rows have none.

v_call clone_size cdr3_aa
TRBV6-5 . ASSFTLQGTAF
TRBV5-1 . ASSVRDGGQDTQY
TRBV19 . ASSKLGSLGSDEQF
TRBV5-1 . ASSPQTGGPYEQY
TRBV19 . ASSIDFDSGNTIY
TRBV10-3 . AIRGDGNTGELF
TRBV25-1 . ASSDDSAGDFYEQY
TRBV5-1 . ASSETVNYGYT
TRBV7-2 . ASSPGLAGDLSYNEQF
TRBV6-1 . ASSEGRRQYGYT
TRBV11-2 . ASSVHHRGETQY
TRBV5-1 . ASSLYSGGTQETQY
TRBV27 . ASSLSISSGNTIY
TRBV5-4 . ASSLAGLGTYNEQF
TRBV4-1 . ASSQNIMNTEAF
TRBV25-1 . ASSESRGPVDTQY
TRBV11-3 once ASSLDTSGGARDTQY
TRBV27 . ASSLFRGSPEAF
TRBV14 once ASSQDGTSSLEQY
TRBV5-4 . ASSLQLGLGGETQY
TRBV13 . ASSPPTQGGLTGNTIY
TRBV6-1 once ASSDGEKGNTEAF
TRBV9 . ASSVGPRPRGGEQF
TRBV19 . ASQRANYGYT
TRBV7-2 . ASSLKRGLGFYTDTQY